This T cell receptor beta chain was obtained from a study of T cell responses to AZD1222 COVID-19 vaccine. Study outcomes and limitations: Clonal diversity was possibly underestimated, and white British individuals and females predominated among donors. Within unmutated variant regions lay the reported targets of nearly half of spike-specific TCRs. Recipients of two AZD1222 doses showed rising Spike-specific TCR breadth and depth. Repertoire sampling happened only post peak T cell response.

Concerning this clone: Its target is not known.

Sequenced by immunoSEQ multiplex PCR; TCRdb stores in-frame clones only, minus some. The sample lists approximately 220,000 clones; 90% to 95% were seen once. Between the trimmed V and J ends, which lost 7 bases and 0 bases, there was a span of 11 bases. Germline CDR1 MNHEY, CDR2 SVGAGI. There are 14 residues in the CDR3. This chain links TRBV6-5 with TRBJ2-3; perhaps D is TRBD1 or TRBD2 (5 bases each). The clonotype was recovered from an adult in good health. The source material was peripheral blood, sampled on day 0 of MenACWY control vaccination. In DNA, the CDR3 is TGTGCCAGCAACTGGGGGTCTAGCACAGATACGCAGTATTTT. It yields the protein CASNWGSSTDTQYF.